This is a list of T cell receptor beta chains from one sample in a study of blood T cell repertoires in COVID-19. The assay was immunoSEQ multiplex PCR, and TCRdb's table has in-frame clones only and misses some. Among fewer than 500,000 clones listed, just over 85% were seen once. Sequenced: peripheral blood. The receptors derive from a woman aged 25 to 39 with active or convalescent COVID-19. The CDR3 runs from the conserved cysteine through the conserved F or W. A D gene is named only where the DNA matches it firmly. Clone size is shown for a subset of rows, as once, few, many or a class of expanded clone.

>-|TRBJ2-5|-|TRBV4-1
TGCGCCAGCAGCCTCGAGACGGGGACCCAGTACTTC
CASSLETGTQYF
>-|TRBJ1-1|-|TRBV30
TGTGCCTGGAGAATCCCGCGAGCGGGCATGAACACTGAAGCTTTCTTT
CAWRIPRAGMNTEAFF
>-|TRBJ2-7|-|TRBV18
TGTGCCAGCTCACCTCGTGAGTACGAGCAGTACTTC
CASSPREYEQYF
>-|TRBJ2-1|-|TRBV24-1
TGTGCCACCAGTGATGCGGCCCCGGGTTCCAGCTCCTACAATGAGCAGTTCTTC
CATSDAAPGSSSYNEQFF
>TRBD1|TRBJ2-1|-|TRBV6-1
TGTGCCAGCAGTGAACTCGACAGGGACCAAAATGAGCAGTTCTTC
CASSELDRDQNEQFF
>-|TRBJ2-2|-|TRBV30
TGTGCCTGGAGTCGGCCGGGGAGGACCGGGGAGCTGTTTTTT
CAWSRPGRTGELFF
>-|TRBJ1-1|-|TRBV18
TGTGCCAGCTCACCACCAGGTGACGGGAGCTCCACTGAAGCTTTCTTT
CASSPPGDGSSTEAFF
>-|TRBJ2-7|once|TRBV11-2
TGTGCCAGCAGCTCCTACAGGGTCGAGCAGTACTTC
CASSSYRVEQYF
>-|TRBJ1-5|-|TRBV3-1/TRBV3-2
TGTGCCAGCAGCCAAGCAGGGCATCAGCCCCAGCATTTT
CASSQAGHQPQHF
>-|TRBJ1-2|-|TRBV10-3
TGTGCCATCAGTGAGCCTGACAGCTCTAACTATGGCTACACCTTC
CAISEPDSSNYGYTF
>-|TRBJ1-5|-|TRBV7-8
TGTGCCAGCAGCTTAGCTTCTGTCAGCCGGCGGGATAATCAGCCCCAGCATTTT
CASSLASVSRRDNQPQHF
>TRBD1|TRBJ1-4|-|TRBV19
TGTGCCAGTAGGGACGTAGGGGGCTCTAATGAAAAACTGTTTTTT
CASRDVGGSNEKLFF
>-|TRBJ2-6|-|TRBV18
TGTGCCAGCTCACCGCCGGGTTGGAACTCTGGGGCCAACGTCCTGACTTTC
CASSPPGWNSGANVLTF
>TRBD1|TRBJ1-2|few|TRBV19
TGTGCCAGTAGTGGGGACAGGGGAAGCTATGGCTACACCTTC
CASSGDRGSYGYTF
>TRBD2|TRBJ2-2|-|TRBV19
TGTGCCAGTAGTACTGCATGGGGAGGGCCCGGGGAGCTGTTTTTT
CASSTAWGGPGELFF
>-|TRBJ1-2|once|TRBV10-3
TGTGCCATCAGTGAGACAACCTATGGCTACACCTTC
CAISETTYGYTF
>-|TRBJ1-2|-|TRBV29-1
TGCAGCGTTACAGAGGGAGACGGCGACTATGGCTACACCTTC
CSVTEGDGDYGYTF
>-|TRBJ1-1|few|TRBV18
TGTGCCAGCTCACCACCGGTCGGCACTGAAGCTTTCTTT
CASSPPVGTEAFF
>TRBD1|TRBJ1-3|-|TRBV5-1
TGCGCCAGCAGCTCGTCGGGACAGGGGGTTTCGTCCATATATTTT
CASSSSGQGVSSIYF
>-|TRBJ1-1|-|TRBV6-5
TGTGCCAGCAGCCCACTATCTGAAGCTTTCTTT
CASSPLSEAFF
>-|TRBJ1-1|once|TRBV6-5
TGTGCCAGCAGAGGCGGGGGTTGGGCTGAAGCTTTCTTT
CASRGGGWAEAFF
>-|TRBJ1-1|-|TRBV19
TGTGCCAGTAGAGTGGTCGGGGAGCAAAGGGCTTTCTTT
CASRVVGEQRAFF
>-|TRBJ2-7|once|TRBV6-5
TGTGCCAGCAGTTACGGGTTTAGCGGCTACGAGCAGTACTTC
CASSYGFSGYEQYF
>-|TRBJ2-7|-|TRBV27
TGTGCCAGCAGTTTTTACTATACCCGTTTCTGGCAGTACTTC
CASSFYYTRFWQYF
>-|TRBJ1-1|-|TRBV19
TGTGCCAGTAGTGTCACAGGTTTCACTGAAGCTTTCTTT
CASSVTGFTEAFF
>TRBD1|TRBJ1-6|-|TRBV19
TGTGCCAGTGCCGGACAGGCGCCTTATAATTCACCCCTCCACTTT
CASAGQAPYNSPLHF
>TRBD2|TRBJ2-3|-|TRBV19
TGTGCCAGTAGTATAGGGGAGCGGGGGCCGGGCACAGATACGCAGTATTTT
CASSIGERGPGTDTQYF
>-|TRBJ1-4|-|TRBV10-3
TGTGCCATCAGGCGGCATACGAATGAAAAACTGTTTTTT
CAIRRHTNEKLFF
>TRBD1|TRBJ1-2|many|TRBV30
TGTGCCTGGAGTGGGACAGGGGTCGGGGGCTACACCTTC
CAWSGTGVGGYTF
>-|TRBJ1-4|-|TRBV5-4
TGTGCCAGCAGGCAAGGGGGGGGTCAGGAAAAACTGTTTTTT
CASRQGGGQEKLFF
>-|TRBJ2-7|-|TRBV19
TGTGCCAGTAGTATAGAACTAGATTCTTACTACGAGCAGTACTTC
CASSIELDSYYEQYF
>TRBD1|TRBJ1-1|few|TRBV11-2
TGTGCCAGCAGCCGGAGGCTACAGGGGACGAACACTGAAGCTTTCTTT
CASSRRLQGTNTEAFF
>TRBD2|TRBJ2-1|-|TRBV7-8
TGTGCCAGCAGCTCCCTTTTGACTAGCGGGAAAAATTACAATGAGCAGTTCTTC
CASSSLLTSGKNYNEQFF
>-|TRBJ1-2|-|TRBV19
TGTGCCAGTAGTACAGGGGATTTGGTGGATGGCTACACCTTC
CASSTGDLVDGYTF
>-|TRBJ2-1|once|TRBV5-6
TGTGCCAGCAGCTTGGGTGGGGGGGCTCTTTCATTTGGTCAGTTCTTC
CASSLGGGALSFGQFF
>TRBD2|TRBJ2-3|-|TRBV19
TGTGCCAGTAGTGCCCGCGGGAGAAGCACAGATACGCAGTATTTT
CASSARGRSTDTQYF
>-|TRBJ2-7|-|TRBV3-1/TRBV3-2
TGTGCCAGCAGCCAGTCCCCGACAGCCTCCTACGAGCAGTACTTC
CASSQSPTASYEQYF
>TRBD2|TRBJ2-7|-|TRBV11-3
TGTGCCAGCAGATTAGGGACTAGCGGGACAGGGGAGCAGTACTTC
CASRLGTSGTGEQYF
>TRBD1|TRBJ1-1|-|TRBV18
TGTGCCAGCTCACCTGGACAGGGTCTGACGACTGAAGCTTTCTTT
CASSPGQGLTTEAFF
>TRBD1|TRBJ1-2|-|TRBV19
TGTGCCAGTAGTGAATGGACAGGGGGGAACTATGGCTACACCTTC
CASSEWTGGNYGYTF